The text below deals with one T cell receptor beta chain. Antigen: not known. This entry is derived from a study of T-cell reconstitution after alpha-beta-depleted transplantation in children. Unique molecular identifiers were incorporated when the TCRbeta library was constructed. One entry per CDR3 protein results from TCRdb running MiXCR on the PCR reads. The sample holds about 280,000 distinct CDR3 sequences; under 14% are singletons and the top ten take 23%. This CDR3 comprises 14 residues. Per germline, CDR1 LGHNA and CDR2 YSLEER. Trimming removed 4 bases at V and 8 bases at J, with 15 bases between. Study-wide results and caveats: The origin of alpha-beta T cells about two months after transplant was reportedly several hundred expanded graft clones. After one year, T-cell counts and TCRbeta diversity mostly came from new T cells. The study traced high day-60 TCRbeta diversity in some patients to surviving recipient T cells and thymic progenitors.

This rearrangement joins TRBV4-3 to TRBJ1-3; the D is unclear. The source material was peripheral blood, sampled 180 days after TCRalphabeta/CD19-depleted stem cell transplant. This receptor was taken from a male patient aged 2-10 years who had a stem cell transplant for chronic granulomatous disease, so the T cells may come from the graft donor. CDR3 nucleotides: TGCGCCAGCAGCCTGACGCTCCGGAGGGACACCATATATTTT. Its translation is CASSLTLRRDTIYF.